A single sample gave rise to the 10 T cell receptor beta chains below, sequenced in a study of blood T cell repertoires in COVID-19. Data came from immunoSEQ multiplex PCR; TCRdb stores just in-frame clones and leaves some out. Here the sample spans about 360,000 clones, roughly four fifths being singletons. Sequenced input: peripheral blood. These receptors were obtained from a human donor with acute or convalescent COVID-19. The donor label of this sample is uncertain.

The J gene is TRBJ2-1, the V gene TRBV6-4, with 8 bases lining up with TRBD2. This CDR3 region has 14 residues. The germline gives CDR1 MRHNA, CDR2 SNTAGT. Unmatched junction bases numbered 9, after V lost 7 bases and J lost 7 bases. CDR3 protein: CASKLAAVKNEQFF. CDR3 DNA sequence: TGTGCCAGCAAACTAGCGGCGGTTAAAAATGAGCAGTTCTTC.

V and J are TRBV18 and TRBJ1-4; D is unclear. The V and J ends lost 6 bases and 6 bases respectively, with 14 bases between them. Germline V gives CDR1 KGHSH, CDR2 LQKENI. The CDR3 sequence is 14 residues long. CDR3 loop: CASSLNGGYEKLFF. CDR3 nucleotide sequence: TGTGCCAGCTCGCTAAACGGCGGGTATGAAAAACTGTTTTTT.

The rearrangement uses TRBV28 and TRBJ1-2, with D perhaps matching TRBD1 (6 bases). Trimming left V 6 bases short and J 9 bases short, with 17 bases between. This CDR3 region has 13 residues. Germline CDR1 and CDR2: MDHEN and SYDVKM. The chain's CDR3 is CASRNDHRASYTF. DNA for the CDR3: TGTGCCAGCAGAAACGATCACAGGGCAAGCTACACCTTC.

In nucleotides, the CDR3 is TGTGCCTGGAACCTAGCCGCAACTAATGAAAAACTGTTTTTT. Protein: CAWNLAATNEKLFF. V is TRBV30 and J is TRBJ1-4; D is undetermined. CDR1 GTSNPN and CDR2 SVGIG come from the germline V gene (reference sequence). V was clipped by 4 bases and J by 0 bases, with 9 bases between them. This CDR3 contains 14 residues.

This clone appeared a few times. The chain is built from TRBV5-3 and TRBJ1-1; D might be TRBD1 (5 bases). TRBV5-3 counts as an open reading frame of uncertain function. The CDR3 totals 21 residues. Trimming removed 3 bases from V and 3 bases from J, with 33 bases in between. The CDR3 DNA sequence: TGTGCCAGAAGCTCCCAGTTAGGGGCAGTCTGTCCCCATTCGATAGACACTGAAGCTTTCTTT. Protein: CARSSQLGAVCPHSIDTEAFF.

This clone has just one count. J is TRBJ1-4 and V is TRBV6-5; D call uncertain. The CDR3 is 13 amino acids. The V end lost 8 bases, the J end lost 5 bases, and 12 bases lay between the germline ends. The germline CDR1 and CDR2 sequences are MNHEY and SVGAGI. The CDR3 bases are TGTGCCAGCGCGGGAGCCCCGAATGAAAAACTGTTTTTT. Its translation is CASAGAPNEKLFF.

The J gene is TRBJ1-1, the V gene TRBV5-1; 10 bases map to TRBD1. Germline V gene lookup returns CDR1 SGHRS and CDR2 YFSETQ. The CDR3 loop spans 15 amino acids. Trimming removed 4 bases from V and 1 base from J; junction bases left unmatched: 4. The CDR3 sequence is CASSRTGGKNTEAFF. DNA for the CDR3: TGCGCCAGCAGCCGGACAGGGGGGAAGAACACTGAAGCTTTCTTT.

The chain joins TRBV6-2 or TRBV6-3 to TRBJ1-5; the D is unclear. Germline values: CDR1 MNHEY, CDR2 SVGEGT. Trimming pared 0 bases from V and 2 bases from J, leaving 11 bases between. The CDR3 extends over 16 amino acids. The CDR3 nucleotides read TGTGCCAGCAGTTACTCCGGACTAGTAGGCAATCAGCCCCAGCATTTT. Encoded protein: CASSYSGLVGNQPQHF.

This sequence joins TRBV30 and TRBJ1-2, with TRBD1 matching 7 bases. With 4 bases clipped from V and 8 bases from J, the junction kept 10 bases outside the gene matches. CDR3 length: 13 amino acids. Germline V CDR1 and CDR2: GTSNPN, SVGIG (reference sequence). The CDR3 DNA sequence: TGTGCCTGGACCAATTCCGGGACAGCAGGCTACACCTTC. As protein: CAWTNSGTAGYTF.

This clone has more than one count but fewer than ten. The chain joins TRBV28 to TRBJ2-7, with a tentative D call TRBD1 (5 bases). V lost 10 bases and J 4 bases, leaving 14 bases between the germline ends. Germline V CDR1 and CDR2: MDHEN, SYDVKM. CDR3 length: 12 amino acids. The CDR3 DNA reads TGTGCCACCGAACGCCAGGGATACGAGCAGTACTTC. Its protein product is CATERQGYEQYF. The full variable domain, completed using reference TRBV28 and TRBJ2-7, is DVKVTQSSRYLVKRTGEKVFLECVQDMDHENMFWYRQDPGLGLRLIYFSYDVKMKEKGDIPEGYSVSREKKERFSLILESASTNQTSMYLCATERQGYEQYFGPGTRLTVT.